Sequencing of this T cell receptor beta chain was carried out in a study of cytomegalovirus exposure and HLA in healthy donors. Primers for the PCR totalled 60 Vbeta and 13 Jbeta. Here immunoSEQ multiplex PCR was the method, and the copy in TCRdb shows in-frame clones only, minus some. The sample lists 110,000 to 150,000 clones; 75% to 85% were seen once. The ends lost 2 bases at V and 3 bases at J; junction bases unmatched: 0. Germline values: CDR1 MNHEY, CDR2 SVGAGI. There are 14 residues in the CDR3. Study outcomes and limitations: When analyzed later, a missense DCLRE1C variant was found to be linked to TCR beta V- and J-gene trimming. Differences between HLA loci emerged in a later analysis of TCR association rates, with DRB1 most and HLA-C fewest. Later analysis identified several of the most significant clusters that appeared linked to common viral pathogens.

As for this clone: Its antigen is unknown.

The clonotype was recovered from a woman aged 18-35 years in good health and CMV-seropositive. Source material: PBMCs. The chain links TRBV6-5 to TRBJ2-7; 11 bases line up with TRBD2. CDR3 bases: TGTGCCAGCAGTTACACTAGCGGGGGCTACGAGCAGTACTTC. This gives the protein CASSYTSGGYEQYF.